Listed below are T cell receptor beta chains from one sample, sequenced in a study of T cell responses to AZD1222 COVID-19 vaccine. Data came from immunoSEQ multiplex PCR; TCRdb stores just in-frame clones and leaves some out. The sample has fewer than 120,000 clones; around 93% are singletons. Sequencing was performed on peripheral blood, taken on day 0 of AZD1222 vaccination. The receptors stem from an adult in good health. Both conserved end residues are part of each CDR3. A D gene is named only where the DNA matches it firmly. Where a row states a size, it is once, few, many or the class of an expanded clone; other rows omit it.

CDR3 DNA: TGTGCCAGCAGTGAATCTGGGTATGGCTACACCTTC
CDR3 protein: CASSESGYGYTF
V gene: TRBV6-1
clone size: NA
D gene: NA
J gene: TRBJ1-2

CDR3 DNA: TGTGCCAGCAGCTTATTTGGGACAGGGGTCGAGCAGTACTTC
CDR3 protein: CASSLFGTGVEQYF
V gene: TRBV7-9
clone size: NA
D gene: TRBD1
J gene: TRBJ2-7

CDR3 DNA: TGTGCCAGCTCACCAGGCTCGGGACAGGGGTTGGGCACTGAAGCTTTCTTT
CDR3 protein: CASSPGSGQGLGTEAFF
V gene: TRBV18
clone size: NA
D gene: TRBD1
J gene: TRBJ1-1

CDR3 DNA: TGTGCCAGCAGCCGAAGGGAATACGGAAACACCATATATTTT
CDR3 protein: CASSRREYGNTIYF
V gene: TRBV3-1/TRBV3-2
clone size: NA
D gene: NA
J gene: TRBJ1-3

CDR3 DNA: TGTGCCAGCAGTTTATACCCCCAAAGACAGACAAAATACGAGCAGTACTTC
CDR3 protein: CASSLYPQRQTKYEQYF
V gene: TRBV28
clone size: NA
D gene: NA
J gene: TRBJ2-7

CDR3 DNA: TGCGCCAGCAGCTTAGTCTTTGGACAGGACTATGGCTACACCTTC
CDR3 protein: CASSLVFGQDYGYTF
V gene: TRBV5-1
clone size: NA
D gene: TRBD1
J gene: TRBJ1-2

CDR3 DNA: TGTGCCAGCAGTGTGCAGGGGGCCCGGAACACCGGGGAGCTGTTTTTT
CDR3 protein: CASSVQGARNTGELFF
V gene: TRBV6-1
clone size: NA
D gene: TRBD1
J gene: TRBJ2-2

CDR3 DNA: TGTGCCAGCAGCTTAATGGGCTCTGAAGCTTTCTTT
CDR3 protein: CASSLMGSEAFF
V gene: TRBV7-9
clone size: NA
D gene: NA
J gene: TRBJ1-1

CDR3 DNA: TGTGCCACCAGTGACCCGACCCCAGGGGGCTATGAGCAGTTCTTC
CDR3 protein: CATSDPTPGGYEQFF
V gene: TRBV24-1
clone size: NA
D gene: TRBD1
J gene: TRBJ2-1

CDR3 DNA: TGTGCCAGCAGTTTGGTCGGACAGCACTACGAGCAGTACTTC
CDR3 protein: CASSLVGQHYEQYF
V gene: TRBV28
clone size: NA
D gene: NA
J gene: TRBJ2-7

CDR3 DNA: TGTGCCACCAGTGATCGGGGGGCTGGTGGCTACACCTTC
CDR3 protein: CATSDRGAGGYTF
V gene: TRBV24-1
clone size: once
D gene: NA
J gene: TRBJ1-2

CDR3 DNA: TGTGCCAGCAGCTTTACGGGACAGGGCTATGGCTACACCTTC
CDR3 protein: CASSFTGQGYGYTF
V gene: TRBV7-9
clone size: once
D gene: TRBD1
J gene: TRBJ1-2

CDR3 DNA: TGTGCCAGCAGCTCCGGACGGGTCTACACCTTC
CDR3 protein: CASSSGRVYTF
V gene: TRBV7-6
clone size: NA
D gene: NA
J gene: TRBJ1-2

CDR3 DNA: TGTGCCAGTAGTATGGGGCGCTATAGCAATCAGCCCCAGCATTTT
CDR3 protein: CASSMGRYSNQPQHF
V gene: TRBV19
clone size: NA
D gene: NA
J gene: TRBJ1-5

CDR3 DNA: TGTGCCAGCAGCTCCGGGACTAGCGGGGGGGTACGGACAGATACGCAGTATTTT
CDR3 protein: CASSSGTSGGVRTDTQYF
V gene: TRBV5-4
clone size: NA
D gene: TRBD2
J gene: TRBJ2-3

CDR3 DNA: TGCGCCAGCAGCTTCGGACTAGCGGGGGGCCAAACCTACGAGCAGTACTTC
CDR3 protein: CASSFGLAGGQTYEQYF
V gene: TRBV5-1
clone size: NA
D gene: TRBD2
J gene: TRBJ2-7

CDR3 DNA: TGTGCCAGCAGCGCCCAGGACTATGGCTACACCTTC
CDR3 protein: CASSAQDYGYTF
V gene: TRBV7-9
clone size: NA
D gene: NA
J gene: TRBJ1-2

CDR3 DNA: TGTGCCAGCAGCTTTCTCACTGAAGCTTTCTTT
CDR3 protein: CASSFLTEAFF
V gene: TRBV13
clone size: NA
D gene: NA
J gene: TRBJ1-1